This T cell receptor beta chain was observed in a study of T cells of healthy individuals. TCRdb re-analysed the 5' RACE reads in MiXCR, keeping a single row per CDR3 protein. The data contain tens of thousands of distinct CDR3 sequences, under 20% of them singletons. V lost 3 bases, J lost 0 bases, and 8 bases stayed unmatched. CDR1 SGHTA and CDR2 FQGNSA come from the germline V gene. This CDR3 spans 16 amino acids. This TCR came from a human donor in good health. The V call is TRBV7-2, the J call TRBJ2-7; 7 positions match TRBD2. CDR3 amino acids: CASSFILGGSSYEQYF. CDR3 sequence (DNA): TGTGCCAGCAGCTTTATCTTGGGGGGGAGCTCCTACGAGCAGTACTTC.